This record looks at one T cell receptor beta chain sequence and its context. Its antigen is currently unknown. The CDR3 contains 16 residues. Trimming removed 4 bases from V and 4 bases from J, with 17 bases in between. Per germline, CDR1 SGHDN and CDR2 FVKESK. Sample-barcoded 5' priming and a J-beta primer mix drove a second PCR of roughly 6 to 12 cycles. One entry per CDR3 protein results from TCRdb running MiXCR on the 5' RACE reads. The profile shows 750,000 to 950,000 distinct CDR3 sequences, almost 30% of them singletons. This specimen belongs to a study of blood T cells in healthy people across ages. Study observations and caveats: TCR beta diversity, measured per million T cells, fell in a roughly linear way with age.

The sample was also reused in another study, on T cells of mothers and their children.

Sequencing used blood. The chain employs TRBV14 and TRBJ2-1; D ambiguous. The receptor was derived from a woman in her 40s in good health. The CDR3 bases are TGTGCCAGCAGCCCAGTGCTAGGGTTTTCTTACAATGAGCAGTTCTTC. This codes for CASSPVLGFSYNEQFF.